These 3 T cell receptor beta chains were all obtained from the same sample, sequenced in a study of blood T cells in healthy people across ages. The use of a sample-barcoded 5' primer and a J-beta primer mix characterized a second PCR of 7 to 11 cycles. TCRdb re-called the 5' RACE reads with MiXCR, one entry per CDR3 protein. The sample includes roughly 900,000 distinct CDR3 sequences, roughly 43% of them seen just once. Sample: blood. These receptor sequences come from a man aged 30 to 39 in good health.

This clonotype was recorded at least ten times. The CDR3 DNA is TGCGCCAGCAGTGAACACCAGGGGCCCTACAATGAGCAGTTCTTC. This translates into CASSEHQGPYNEQFF. The gene calls are TRBV10-2 and TRBJ2-1, with TRBD1 as a possible D gene (6 bases). Germline V gene lookup returns CDR1 WSHSY and CDR2 SAAADI. The CDR3 runs 15 residues. Trimming removed 3 bases at V and 2 bases at J, with 11 bases between.

Of note for this clonotype: A much larger clone is a single base away; this may be a read error. V usage is TRBV9 and J usage is TRBJ2-1, with D unresolved. The CDR3 extends over 13 amino acids. V gave up 1 base and J gave up 8 bases, with 10 bases separating them. CDR1 and CDR2 from the germline V gene are SGDLS and YYNGEE. CDR3 nucleotides: TGTGCCAGCAGCGTACTAGTTCACGATGAGCAGTTCTTC. This gives the protein CASSVLVHDEQFF.

The chain employs TRBV6-5 and TRBJ1-2; the D gene is possibly TRBD1 (6 bases). The germline gives CDR1 MNHEY, CDR2 SVGAGI. Trimming shortened V by 4 bases and J by 3 bases, and 12 bases separated the two germline ends. The CDR3 consists of 14 residues. In DNA, the CDR3 is TGTGCCAGCAGTTCGGTGGGGGCCTACTATGGCTACACCTTC. It codes for CASSSVGAYYGYTF.